This T cell receptor (beta chain) was retrieved from a study of cytomegalovirus exposure and HLA in healthy donors. V lost 1 base and J 2 bases, leaving 8 bases between the germline ends. The CDR3 loop spans 15 amino acids. Germline CDR1 KGHSH, CDR2 LQKENI. In the PCR, 60 Vbeta and 13 Jbeta primers were used. Some clones are missing from TCRdb's copy, which holds only in-frame ones; the method was immunoSEQ multiplex PCR. The sample includes fewer than 200,000 clones, approximately 81% seen only once; the top ten take 2.5% to 3%. Material: PBMCs. The clonotype originates from a man aged 25 to 40 in good health and CMV-seropositive. The V and J genes are TRBV18 and TRBJ1-4; unclear D gene. CDR3 nucleotides: TGTGCCAGCTCACCACGCGGGGTGACTAATGAAAAACTGTTTTTT. Encoded protein: CASSPRGVTNEKLFF.